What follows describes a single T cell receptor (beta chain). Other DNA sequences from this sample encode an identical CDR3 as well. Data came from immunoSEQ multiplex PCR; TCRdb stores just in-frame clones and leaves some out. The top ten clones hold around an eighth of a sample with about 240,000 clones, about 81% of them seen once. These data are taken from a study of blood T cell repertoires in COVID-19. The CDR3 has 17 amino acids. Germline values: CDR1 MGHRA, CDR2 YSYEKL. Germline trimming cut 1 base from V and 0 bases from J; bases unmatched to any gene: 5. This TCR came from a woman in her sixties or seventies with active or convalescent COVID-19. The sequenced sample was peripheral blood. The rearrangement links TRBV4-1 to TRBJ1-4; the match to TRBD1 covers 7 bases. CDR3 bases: TGCGCCAGCAGCCAAGGGCCCCAGGGGGCAACTAATGAAAAACTGTTTTTT. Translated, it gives CASSQGPQGATNEKLFF.